The sample holds one count of the clone carrying this T cell receptor beta chain. Its target is not known. The sample belongs to a study of T cells in tuberculosis. Study results and caveats: Active tuberculosis patients had shorter CDR3-alpha; the beta difference was nonsignificant. GEM motif frequencies gave over 55% accuracy; the GMM repertoire gave 80% to 90%.

Repertoires were generated with immunoSEQ multiplex PCR, while TCRdb's copy carries only in-frame clones and drops some. The sample lists around 35,000 clones, approximately 94% occurring once. The germline V gene encodes CDR1 SGHTS and CDR2 YDEGEE. Between the trimmed V and J ends, which lost 7 bases and 6 bases, there was a span of 11 bases. The CDR3 sequence is 12 residues long. The source of this sequence is a donor aged 5 to 30 with latent tuberculosis or without tuberculosis infection. Some clones in this sample may be carry-over from other donors' samples. V is TRBV5-8 and J is TRBJ1-5; possible D gene TRBD1, 5 bases. The specimen was PBMCs. The CDR3 sequence: CASAGVAQPQHF. As DNA, the CDR3 is TGTGCCAGCGCGGGGGTGGCTCAGCCCCAGCATTTT.